This T cell receptor beta chain was identified during a study of blood T cell repertoires in COVID-19. This CDR3 has 15 amino acids. The germline gives CDR1 GTSNPN, CDR2 SVGIG (reference sequence). The V and J ends lost 1 base and 9 bases, in that order; junction bases with no gene match: 7. Assay used: immunoSEQ multiplex PCR; TCRdb lists only in-frame clones, some missing. The table has approximately 180,000 clones, 82% seen once. The source material was peripheral blood. The chain is built from TRBV30 and TRBJ2-1; TRBD2 matches at 12 bases. This receptor was taken from a woman aged 70 to 79 with acute or convalescent COVID-19. The CDR3 coding sequence is TGTGCCTGGAGTGGGGCTAGCGGGAGGGGGGTTGAGCAGTTCTTC. As protein: CAWSGASGRGVEQFF.